This TCR beta chain was documented in a study of Ad26.COV2.S vaccination and SARS-CoV-2 variants. About the research overall: The donor was enrolled in the Ad26.COV2.S arm of the COV1001 trial. Study-level findings and limits: Reportedly, spike-specific CD8+ and CD4+ T cell responses achieved substantial breadth once vaccination had taken place.

Concerning this clone: The antigen is unknown.

Treatment meaning: around 19 received Ad26.COV2.S at low or high dose, single or two shots; roughly five received placebo; per-sample allocation not given. The investigators took samples on day 63 after the first vaccine or placebo injection. Spike of the Wuhan-strain SARS-CoV-2 was expressed by an Ad26 vector, which formed the vaccine. V was trimmed by 7 bases and J by 4 bases, leaving 7 bases between them. CDR3 length: 11 residues. Germline CDR1 reads SQVTM; CDR2 reads ANQGSEA. The repertoire was sequenced with immunoSEQ multiplex PCR; TCRdb's copy has only in-frame clones and lacks some. The data hold under 600,000 clones, with 80% to 90% observed a single time.

The gene calls are TRBV29-1 and TRBJ1-4; D is undetermined. Material: peripheral blood, obtained in a trial of Ad26.COV2.S vaccine versus placebo. The TCR comes from a person aged 18-60 years who received the Ad26.COV2.S COVID-19 vaccine or a placebo. Here the CDR3 reads CSAWDNEKLFF. DNA for the CDR3: TGCAGCGCCTGGGATAATGAAAAACTGTTTTTT.